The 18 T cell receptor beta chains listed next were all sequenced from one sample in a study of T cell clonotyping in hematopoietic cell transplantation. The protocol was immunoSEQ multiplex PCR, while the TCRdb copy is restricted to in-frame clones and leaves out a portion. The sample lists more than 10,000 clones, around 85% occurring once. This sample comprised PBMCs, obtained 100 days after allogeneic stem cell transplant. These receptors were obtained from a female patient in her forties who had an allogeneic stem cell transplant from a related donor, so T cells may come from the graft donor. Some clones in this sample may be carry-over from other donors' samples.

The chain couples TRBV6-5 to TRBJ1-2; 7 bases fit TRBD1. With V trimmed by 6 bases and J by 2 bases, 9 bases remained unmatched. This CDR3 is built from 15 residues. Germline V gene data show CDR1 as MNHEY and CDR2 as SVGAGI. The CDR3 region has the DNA TGTGCCAGCAGCCCCGGGACAGCCGACAACTATGGCTACACCTTC. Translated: CASSPGTADNYGYTF.

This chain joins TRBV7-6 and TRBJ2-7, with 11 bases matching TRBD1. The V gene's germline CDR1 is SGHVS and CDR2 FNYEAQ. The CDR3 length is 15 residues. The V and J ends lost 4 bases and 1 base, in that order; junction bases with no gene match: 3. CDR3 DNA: TGTGCCAGCAGCTGGGGACAGGGGGAGTCCTACGAGCAGTACTTC. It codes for CASSWGQGESYEQYF.

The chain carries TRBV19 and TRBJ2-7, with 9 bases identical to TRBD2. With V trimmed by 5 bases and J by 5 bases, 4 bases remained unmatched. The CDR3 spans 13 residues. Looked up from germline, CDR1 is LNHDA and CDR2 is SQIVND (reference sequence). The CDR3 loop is CASSLIAGDEQYF. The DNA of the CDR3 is TGTGCCAGTAGTTTGATAGCGGGAGACGAGCAGTACTTC.

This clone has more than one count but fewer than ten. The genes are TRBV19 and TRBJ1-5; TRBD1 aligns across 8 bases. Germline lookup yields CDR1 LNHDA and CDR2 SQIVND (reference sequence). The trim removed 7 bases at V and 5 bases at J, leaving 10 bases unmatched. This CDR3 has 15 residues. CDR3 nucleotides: TGTGCCAGTACCTCCCGGACAGGGCTCTATCAGCCCCAGCATTTT. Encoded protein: CASTSRTGLYQPQHF.

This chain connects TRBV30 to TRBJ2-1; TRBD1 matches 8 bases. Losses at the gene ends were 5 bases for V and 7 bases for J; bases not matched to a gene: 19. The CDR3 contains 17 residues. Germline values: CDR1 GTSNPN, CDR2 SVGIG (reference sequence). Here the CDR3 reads CAWSRLLGTGQVNEQFF. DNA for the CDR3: TGTGCCTGGTCTCGCCTTCTGGGGACAGGTCAGGTGAATGAGCAGTTCTTC.

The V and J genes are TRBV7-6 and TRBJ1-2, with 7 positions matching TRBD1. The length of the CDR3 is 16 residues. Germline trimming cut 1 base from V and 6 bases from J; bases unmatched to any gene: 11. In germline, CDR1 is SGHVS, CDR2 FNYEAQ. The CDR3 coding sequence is TGTGCCAGCAGCTTAGGTACACCAGGGGGTTTAAATGGCTACACCTTC. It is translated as CASSLGTPGGLNGYTF.

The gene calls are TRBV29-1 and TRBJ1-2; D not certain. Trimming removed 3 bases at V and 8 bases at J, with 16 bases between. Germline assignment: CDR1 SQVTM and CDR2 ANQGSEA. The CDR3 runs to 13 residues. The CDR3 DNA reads TGCAGCGTTGAGAAAGGAGGCCAGAGCGGCTACACCTTC. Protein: CSVEKGGQSGYTF.

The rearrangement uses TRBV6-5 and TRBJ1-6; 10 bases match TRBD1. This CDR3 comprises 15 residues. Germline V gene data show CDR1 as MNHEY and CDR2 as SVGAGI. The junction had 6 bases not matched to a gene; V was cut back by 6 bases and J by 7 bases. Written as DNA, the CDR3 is TGTGCCAGCAGGTCTTGGACAGGGGGAAATTCACCCCTCCACTTT. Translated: CASRSWTGGNSPLHF.

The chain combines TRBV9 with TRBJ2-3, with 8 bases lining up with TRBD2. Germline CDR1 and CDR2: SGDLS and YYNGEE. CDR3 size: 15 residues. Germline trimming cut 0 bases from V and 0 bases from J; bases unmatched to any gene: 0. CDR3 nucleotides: TGTGCCAGCAGCGTAGCTAGCGGGAGCACAGATACGCAGTATTTT. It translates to CASSVASGSTDTQYF.

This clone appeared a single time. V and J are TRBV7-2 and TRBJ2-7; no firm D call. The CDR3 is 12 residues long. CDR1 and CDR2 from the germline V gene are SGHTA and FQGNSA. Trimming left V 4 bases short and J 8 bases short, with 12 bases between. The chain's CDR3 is CASSSLSWKQYF. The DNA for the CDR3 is TGTGCCAGCAGCTCCCTCTCCTGGAAGCAGTACTTC.

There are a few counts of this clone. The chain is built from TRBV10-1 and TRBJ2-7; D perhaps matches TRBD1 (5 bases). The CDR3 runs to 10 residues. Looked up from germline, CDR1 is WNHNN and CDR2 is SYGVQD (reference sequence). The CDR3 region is CALKGIEQYF. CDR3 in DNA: TGCGCTCTAAAGGGGATTGAGCAGTACTTC.

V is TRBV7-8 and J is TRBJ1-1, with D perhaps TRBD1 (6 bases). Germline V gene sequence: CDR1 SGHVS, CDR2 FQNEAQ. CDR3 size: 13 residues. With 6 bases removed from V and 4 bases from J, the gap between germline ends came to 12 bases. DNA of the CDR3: TGTGCCAGCAGGGCGGGGGGCGGCACTGAAGCTTTCTTT. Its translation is CASRAGGGTEAFF.

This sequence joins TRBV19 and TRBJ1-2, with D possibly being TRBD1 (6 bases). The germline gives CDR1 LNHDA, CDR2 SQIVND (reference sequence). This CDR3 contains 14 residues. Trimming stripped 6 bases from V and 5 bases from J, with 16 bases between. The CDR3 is CASSQQGVSYGYTF. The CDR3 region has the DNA TGTGCCAGTAGCCAACAGGGTGTTAGTTATGGCTACACCTTC.

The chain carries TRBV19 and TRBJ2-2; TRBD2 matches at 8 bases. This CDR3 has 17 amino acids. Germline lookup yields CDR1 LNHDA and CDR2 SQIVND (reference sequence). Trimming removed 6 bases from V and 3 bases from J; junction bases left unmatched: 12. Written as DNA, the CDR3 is TGTGCCAGTAGCTTAAATCCGGGACTAGAAGACACCGGGGAGCTGTTTTTT. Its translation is CASSLNPGLEDTGELFF.

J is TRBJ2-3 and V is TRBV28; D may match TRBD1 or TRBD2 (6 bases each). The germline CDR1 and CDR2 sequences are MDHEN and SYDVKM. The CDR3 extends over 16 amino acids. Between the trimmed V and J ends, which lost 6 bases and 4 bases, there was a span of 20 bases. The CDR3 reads CASRTLSDSGPDTQYF. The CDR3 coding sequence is TGTGCCAGCAGGACCCTTTCGGACAGCGGGCCAGATACGCAGTATTTT. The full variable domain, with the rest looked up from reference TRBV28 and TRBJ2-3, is DVKVTQSSRYLVKRTGEKVFLECVQDMDHENMFWYRQDPGLGLRLIYFSYDVKMKEKGDIPEGYSVSREKKERFSLILESASTNQTSMYLCASRTLSDSGPDTQYFGPGTRLTVL.

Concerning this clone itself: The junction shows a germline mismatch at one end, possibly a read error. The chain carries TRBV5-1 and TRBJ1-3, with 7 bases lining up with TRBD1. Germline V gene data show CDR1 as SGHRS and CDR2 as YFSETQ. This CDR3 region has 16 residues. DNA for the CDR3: TGCGCCAGCAGTTTGGCCGGGACAGACTTTGGAAACACCATATATTTT. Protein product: CASSLAGTDFGNTIYF.

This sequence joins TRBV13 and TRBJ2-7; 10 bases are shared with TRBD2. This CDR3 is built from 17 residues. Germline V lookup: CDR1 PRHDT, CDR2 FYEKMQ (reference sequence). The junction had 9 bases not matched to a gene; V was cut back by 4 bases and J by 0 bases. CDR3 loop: CASSSPPGLALSYEQYF. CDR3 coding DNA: TGTGCCAGCAGCTCACCTCCGGGACTAGCGCTCTCCTACGAGCAGTACTTC.

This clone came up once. In DNA, the CDR3 is TGTGCCAGCAGCGGGACGAATGAGCAGTTCTTC. It encodes CASSGTNEQFF. The rearrangement uses TRBV7-6 and TRBJ2-1; either TRBD1 or TRBD2 may fit D (5 bases each). The ends were cut back, 5 bases at V and 7 bases at J, with 6 bases in the middle. The CDR3 extends over 11 amino acids. Germline CDR1 SGHVS, CDR2 FNYEAQ.